These 3 T cell receptor beta chains were sequenced from one sample in a study of immune heterogeneity within non-small cell lung tumors. It was a multiplex PCR that amplified TCR beta CDR3, with 32 V and 13 J primers. TCRdb ran MiXCR on the multiplex PCR reads and lists one entry per CDR3 protein. The table has under 3,500 distinct CDR3 sequences, roughly 45% seen once. Samples each supplied 450 to 700 ng of bulk tumor genomic DNA as template. While surgery was under way, several biopsies spaced far apart were taken per primary tumor. Enrolled individuals presented with untreated, newly diagnosed non-small cell lung cancer and received curative surgery. The sequenced material came from lung tumor tissue. Receptors were obtained from a man between 60 and 70 years old with non-small cell lung cancer.

This chain uses TRBV28 with TRBJ1-4; D may be TRBD1 (6 bases). Germline V gives CDR1 MDHEN, CDR2 SYDVKM. The CDR3 is 13 residues long. Deletions cut 6 bases from V and 4 bases from J, with 9 bases between. The CDR3 protein is CASRDSSNEKLFF. DNA of the CDR3: TGTGCCAGCAGGGACAGCAGTAATGAAAAACTGTTTTTT.

The chain has TRBV18 and TRBJ2-7, with 11 bases identical to TRBD1. Losses at the gene ends were 4 bases for V and 6 bases for J; bases not matched to a gene: 5. The CDR3 contains 14 residues. Germline lookup yields CDR1 KGHSH and CDR2 LQKENI. The CDR3 spells CASSLDRGLREQYF. DNA of the CDR3: TGTGCCAGCTCACTGGACAGGGGGCTACGCGAGCAGTACTTC.

This chain links TRBV7-2 with TRBJ2-4, with TRBD1 as a possible D gene (6 bases). The J call could be wrong; TRBJ2-1 is a better fit for the DNA end. The CDR3 runs to 14 residues. Germline V gene lookup returns CDR1 SGHTA and CDR2 FQGNSA. Here the CDR3 reads CASSFLDRKGEQFF. The CDR3 DNA follows: TGTGCCAGCAGCTTCTTGGACAGAAAGGGTGAGCAGTTCTTC.